This is a list of T cell receptor beta chains from one sample in a study of PD-1 blockade in classical Hodgkin lymphoma. Clones were read by immunoSEQ multiplex PCR, and TCRdb kept only the in-frame ones, dropping some. Found here are 40,000 to 55,000 clones, about nine tenths of them singletons; the top ten hold roughly 9.1%. The sequences come from peripheral blood mononuclear cells (PBMCs), collected at baseline. All receptors derive from a human donor with classical Hodgkin lymphoma. Both conserved end residues are part of each CDR3. D genes are given only for firm matches. Part of the rows lack a size; the others show once, few, many or a class for expanded clones.

V gene,J gene,clone size,D gene,CDR3 DNA,CDR3 protein
TRBV2,TRBJ1-6,.,.,TGTGCCAGCAATCCGGGTAGGGCCTTTAATTCACCCCTCCACTTT,CASNPGRAFNSPLHF
TRBV21-1,TRBJ2-1,.,.,TGTGCCATCACACGAAGGGAAGGAGGGGTGGATGAGCAGTTCTTC,CAITRREGGVDEQFF
TRBV4-1,TRBJ1-2,.,TRBD1,TGCGCCAGCAGTCCGGTCAGGGGGGCCAACTATGGCTACACCTTC,CASSPVRGANYGYTF
TRBV28,TRBJ2-7,.,.,TGTGCCAGCAGTTTATCGGAATTCTCCTACGAGCAGTACTTC,CASSLSEFSYEQYF
TRBV27,TRBJ2-1,few,TRBD2,TGTGCCAGCAGACAGGGGAGCGGGAGGGGTTACAATGAGCAGTTCTTC,CASRQGSGRGYNEQFF
TRBV9,TRBJ2-3,.,.,TGTGCCAGCAGCGTAGTGGGAGATACGCAGTATTTT,CASSVVGDTQYF
TRBV20-1,TRBJ1-4,.,.,TGCAGTGCTAGGTTAAATGAAAAACTGTTTTTT,CSARLNEKLFF
TRBV2,TRBJ2-7,.,TRBD1,TGTGCCAGCAGACGGACAGGGATTTCCTACGAGCAGTACTTC,CASRRTGISYEQYF
TRBV5-4,TRBJ2-1,.,TRBD1,TGTGCCAGCAGCTTCCGGGACAGGGAGAATGAGCAGTTCTTC,CASSFRDRENEQFF
TRBV5-6,TRBJ2-7,once,.,TGTGCCAGCAGCCTCACGAGGTACGAGCAGTACTTC,CASSLTRYEQYF
TRBV5-1,TRBJ2-5,.,TRBD2,TGCGCCAGCAGCTTGCGGGGGGGCCCCCCAGAGACCCAGTACTTC,CASSLRGGPPETQYF
TRBV7-9,TRBJ1-2,medium-sized,TRBD1,TGTGCCAGCAGCCTGCAGGGGGATGGCTACACCTTC,CASSLQGDGYTF
TRBV7-9,TRBJ2-7,once,.,TGTGCCAGCAGCCCCGGCGGGCCGGGAAGGTACGAGCAGTACTTC,CASSPGGPGRYEQYF
TRBV20-1,TRBJ1-1,.,.,TGCAGTGGGTGGAACACTGAAGCTTTCTTT,CSGWNTEAFF
TRBV14,TRBJ2-5,.,.,TGTGCCAGCAGCCGCCTTCCCGTGGGGGGCCCTCGGGAGACCCAGTACTTC,CASSRLPVGGPRETQYF
TRBV28,TRBJ1-5,.,.,TGTGCCAGCAGCTATTTTGACATCGGAAGCAATCAGCCCCAGCATTTT,CASSYFDIGSNQPQHF
TRBV27,TRBJ1-2,.,TRBD1,TGTGCCAGCAGTTCGACAGGGAGGTATGGCTACACCTTC,CASSSTGRYGYTF
TRBV6-6,TRBJ2-7,.,TRBD1,TGTGCCAGCAGTCTTCGACAGGGGGCGGTTTACGAGCAGTACTTC,CASSLRQGAVYEQYF
TRBV7-2,TRBJ2-5,.,.,TGTGCCAGCAGCTTACTGCCAGTCACGGTCGAGACCCAGTACTTC,CASSLLPVTVETQYF
TRBV7-2,TRBJ2-7,.,.,TGTGCCAGCAGCCCCATCGACAGATACGAGCAGTACTTC,CASSPIDRYEQYF
TRBV6-5,TRBJ2-1,medium-sized,.,TGTGCCAGCAGCGGGACTGGCTACAATGAGCAGTTCTTC,CASSGTGYNEQFF
TRBV5-6,TRBJ2-5,.,TRBD2,TGTGCCAGCAGCGGACTAGCGGAACAAGAGACCCAGTACTTC,CASSGLAEQETQYF
TRBV7-9,TRBJ2-1,.,TRBD1,TGTGCCAGCAGCTTAGGACAGGGGGCCTACAATGAGCAGTTCTTC,CASSLGQGAYNEQFF
TRBV19,TRBJ1-5,.,TRBD1,TGTGCCAGTAAGGATTCGGGACAGAAACATTTT,CASKDSGQKHF
TRBV5-1,TRBJ2-7,.,.,TGCGCCAGCAGCTTTTCGAACCCCTACGAGCAGTACTTC,CASSFSNPYEQYF
TRBV29-1,TRBJ2-7,.,TRBD2,TGCAGCGTTGGAGGGGCGCTAGCGGGAGGCCCTTACGAGCAGTACTTC,CSVGGALAGGPYEQYF
TRBV6-4,TRBJ2-3,.,TRBD2,TGTGCCAGCAGTGACTCAGCGGGAGGGACGGCAGATACGCAGTATTTT,CASSDSAGGTADTQYF
TRBV30,TRBJ1-5,.,.,TGTGCCTGGGTAGGGGGGGATAGTGTTAATCAGCCCCAGCATTTT,CAWVGGDSVNQPQHF
TRBV5-1,TRBJ1-1,.,TRBD1,TGCGCCAGCAGCTTGGTAGGGACAGTGTACACTGAAGCTTTCTTT,CASSLVGTVYTEAFF
TRBV4-3,TRBJ1-2,once,.,TGCGCCAGCAGCCAAGGTACAGGCGCTAACTATGGCTACACCTTC,CASSQGTGANYGYTF
TRBV27,TRBJ2-1,.,.,TGTGCCAGCAGTTCCTTCAAGCGGGCCAGCTCCTACAATGAGCAGTTCTTC,CASSSFKRASSYNEQFF
TRBV7-3,TRBJ2-6,.,.,TGTGCCAGCAGCCCCGCGGGGTTCTCTGGGGCCAACGTCCTGACTTTC,CASSPAGFSGANVLTF
TRBV6-4,TRBJ2-3,.,.,TGTGCCAGCAGTAACGGGGGCCCCAATACGCAGTATTTT,CASSNGGPNTQYF
TRBV19,TRBJ1-5,.,TRBD1,TGTGCCAGTACCCAGGGGGTTAGTAGCAATCAGCCCCAGCATTTT,CASTQGVSSNQPQHF
TRBV4-1,TRBJ2-7,.,TRBD1,TGCGCCAGCAGCCAACGGACAGGGAGCTCCTACGAGCAGTACTTC,CASSQRTGSSYEQYF
TRBV7-2,TRBJ1-1,.,.,TGTGCCAGCAGCCCCCATTACCAGGGCCCAAACACTGAAGCTTTCTTT,CASSPHYQGPNTEAFF
TRBV6-5,TRBJ2-1,.,.,TGTGCCAGTTCTATACAGGGAAGCAACAATGAGCAGTTCTTC,CASSIQGSNNEQFF
TRBV30,TRBJ2-2,.,.,TGTGCCTGGAGTGTGAGAGGAAGCTCCGGGGAGCTGTTTTTT,CAWSVRGSSGELFF
TRBV9,TRBJ2-3,.,.,TGTGCCAGCAGCGTAGAGGGGGGCCGTTTATTAGATACGCAGTATTTT,CASSVEGGRLLDTQYF
TRBV14,TRBJ2-2,.,.,TGTGCCAGCAGCCAAGCGGTACGGACCATCAACACCGGGGAGCTGTTTTTT,CASSQAVRTINTGELFF
TRBV2,TRBJ2-7,.,.,TGTGCCAGCAGTGAAGCGCTTCGGGTCGGCGGTGGGGGGTTCGACGAGCAGTACTTC,CASSEALRVGGGGFDEQYF
TRBV19,TRBJ2-7,.,TRBD1,TGTGCCACTTCCTTGAGTCAGGGGGCCAACGAGCAGTACTTC,CATSLSQGANEQYF
TRBV5-1,TRBJ1-4,.,.,TGCGCCAGCAGCACAGAAGGGGTCCTTAATGAAAAACTGTTTTTT,CASSTEGVLNEKLFF
TRBV7-3,TRBJ2-1,.,.,TGTGCCAGCAGCTTAACGTCCTGGGGGGACCCCCTCTACAATGAGCAGTTCTTC,CASSLTSWGDPLYNEQFF
TRBV7-3,TRBJ2-1,.,.,TGTGCCAGCAGCCATCTCCAGGGATTATACAATGAGCAGTTCTTC,CASSHLQGLYNEQFF
TRBV28,TRBJ2-3,.,.,TGTGCCAGCAGTTTCGGACGGCCAGATACGCAGTATTTT,CASSFGRPDTQYF
TRBV2,TRBJ2-5,once,.,TGTGCCAGCAGCCAAGGGCAGGGTTGGGAGACCCAGTACTTC,CASSQGQGWETQYF
TRBV10-3,TRBJ2-1,.,TRBD2,TGTGCCATCAACTCCCCTAGCGGGAGTTCCTACAATGAGCAGTTCTTC,CAINSPSGSSYNEQFF
TRBV2,TRBJ2-3,.,.,TGTGCCAGCAGTGTTTGGGATCGGAATACGCAGTATTTT,CASSVWDRNTQYF
TRBV5-6,TRBJ2-7,once,TRBD2,TGTGCCAGCAGACAAGCGGGAGGAGGCTACGAGCAGTACTTC,CASRQAGGGYEQYF